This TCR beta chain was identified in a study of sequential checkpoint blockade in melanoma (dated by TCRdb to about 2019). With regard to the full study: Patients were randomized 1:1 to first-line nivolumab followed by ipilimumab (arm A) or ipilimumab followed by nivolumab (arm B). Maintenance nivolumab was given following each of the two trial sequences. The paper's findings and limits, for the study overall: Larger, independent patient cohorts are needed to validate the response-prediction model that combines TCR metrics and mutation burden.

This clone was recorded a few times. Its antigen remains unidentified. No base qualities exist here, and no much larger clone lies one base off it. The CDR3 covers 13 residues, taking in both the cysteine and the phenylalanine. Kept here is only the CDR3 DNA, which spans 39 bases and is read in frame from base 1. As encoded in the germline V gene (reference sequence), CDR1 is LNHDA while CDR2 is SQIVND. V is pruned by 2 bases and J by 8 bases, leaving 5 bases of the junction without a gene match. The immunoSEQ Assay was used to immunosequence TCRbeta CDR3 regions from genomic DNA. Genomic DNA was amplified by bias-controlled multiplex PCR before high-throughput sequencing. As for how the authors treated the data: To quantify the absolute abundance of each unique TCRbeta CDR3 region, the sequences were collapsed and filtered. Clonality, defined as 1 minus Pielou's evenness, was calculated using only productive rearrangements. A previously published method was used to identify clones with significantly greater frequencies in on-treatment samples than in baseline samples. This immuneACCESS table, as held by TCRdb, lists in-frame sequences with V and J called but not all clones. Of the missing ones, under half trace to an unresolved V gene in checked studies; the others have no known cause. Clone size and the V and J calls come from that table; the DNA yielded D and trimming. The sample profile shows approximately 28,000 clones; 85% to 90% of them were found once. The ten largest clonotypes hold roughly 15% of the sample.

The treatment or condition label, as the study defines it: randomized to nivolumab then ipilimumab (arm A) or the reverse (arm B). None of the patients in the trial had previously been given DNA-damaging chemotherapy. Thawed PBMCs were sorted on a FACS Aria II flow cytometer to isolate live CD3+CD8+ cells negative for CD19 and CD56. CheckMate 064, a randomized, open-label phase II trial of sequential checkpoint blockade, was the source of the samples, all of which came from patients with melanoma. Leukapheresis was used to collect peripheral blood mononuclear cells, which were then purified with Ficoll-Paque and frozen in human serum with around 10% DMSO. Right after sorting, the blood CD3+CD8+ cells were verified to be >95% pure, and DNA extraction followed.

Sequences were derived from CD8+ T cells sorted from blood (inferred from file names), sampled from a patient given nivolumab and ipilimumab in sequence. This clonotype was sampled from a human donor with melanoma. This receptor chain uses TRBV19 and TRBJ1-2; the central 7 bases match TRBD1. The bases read TGTGCCAGTAGTATAAACAGGGGAATGGGCTACACCTTC. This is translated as CASSINRGMGYTF.